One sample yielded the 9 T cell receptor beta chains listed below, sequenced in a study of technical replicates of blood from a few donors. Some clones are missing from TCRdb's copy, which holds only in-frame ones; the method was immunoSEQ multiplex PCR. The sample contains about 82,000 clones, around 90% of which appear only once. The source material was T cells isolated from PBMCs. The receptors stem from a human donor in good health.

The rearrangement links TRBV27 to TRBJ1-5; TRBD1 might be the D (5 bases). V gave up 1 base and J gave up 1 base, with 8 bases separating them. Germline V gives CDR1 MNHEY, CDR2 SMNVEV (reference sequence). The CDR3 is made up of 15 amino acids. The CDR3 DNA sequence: TGTGCCAGCAGTTTATGGGGACTGAGCAATCAGCCCCAGCATTTT. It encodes CASSLWGLSNQPQHF.

In nucleotides, the CDR3 is TGCGCCAGCAGCTTGGACAGGGGGAGTACCGGGGAGCTGTTTTTT. It yields the protein CASSLDRGSTGELFF. V gene TRBV5-1 combines with J gene TRBJ2-2, with TRBD1 matching over 8 bases. Germline values: CDR1 SGHRS, CDR2 YFSETQ. The CDR3 extends over 15 amino acids. V shed 0 bases, J shed 5 bases, and the junction held 3 bases outside the gene matches.

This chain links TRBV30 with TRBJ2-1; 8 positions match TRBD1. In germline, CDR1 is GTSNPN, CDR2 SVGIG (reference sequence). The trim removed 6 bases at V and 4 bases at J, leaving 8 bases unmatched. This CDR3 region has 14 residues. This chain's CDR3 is CACFKTGGYNEQFF. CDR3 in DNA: TGTGCCTGTTTCAAAACAGGGGGGTACAATGAGCAGTTCTTC.

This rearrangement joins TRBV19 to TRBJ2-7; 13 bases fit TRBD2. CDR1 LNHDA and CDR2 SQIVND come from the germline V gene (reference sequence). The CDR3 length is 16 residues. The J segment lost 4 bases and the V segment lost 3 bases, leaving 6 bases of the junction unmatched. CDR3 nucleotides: TGTGCCAGTAGTATCCCGGGACTAGCGGGATCATACGAGCAGTACTTC. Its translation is CASSIPGLAGSYEQYF.

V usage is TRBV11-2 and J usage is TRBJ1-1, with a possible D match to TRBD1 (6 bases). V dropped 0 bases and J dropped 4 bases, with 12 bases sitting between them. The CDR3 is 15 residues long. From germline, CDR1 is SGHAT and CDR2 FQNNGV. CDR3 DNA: TGTGCCAGCAGCTTAGATTTGGGGGCGAGCACTGAAGCTTTCTTT. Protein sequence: CASSLDLGASTEAFF.

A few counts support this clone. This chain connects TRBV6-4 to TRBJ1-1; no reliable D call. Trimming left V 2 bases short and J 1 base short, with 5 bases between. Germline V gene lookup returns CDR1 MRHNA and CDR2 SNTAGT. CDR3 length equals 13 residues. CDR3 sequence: CASSDDTNTEAFF. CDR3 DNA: TGTGCCAGCAGTGACGACACGAACACTGAAGCTTTCTTT.

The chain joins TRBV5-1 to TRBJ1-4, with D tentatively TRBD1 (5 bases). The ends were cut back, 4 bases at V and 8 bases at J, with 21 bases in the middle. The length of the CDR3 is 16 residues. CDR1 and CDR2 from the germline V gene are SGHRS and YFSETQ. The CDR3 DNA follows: TGCGCCAGCAGCCCGGGGGGACGGAGTCAAGCGGAAAAACTGTTTTTT. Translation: CASSPGGRSQAEKLFF.

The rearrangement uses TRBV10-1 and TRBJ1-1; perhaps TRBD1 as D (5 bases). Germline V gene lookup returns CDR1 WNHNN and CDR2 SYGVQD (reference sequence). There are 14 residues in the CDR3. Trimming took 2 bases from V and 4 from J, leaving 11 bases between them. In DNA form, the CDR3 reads TGCGCCAGCAGTGAGAGGCAGGGAAGCACTGAAGCTTTCTTT. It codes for CASSERQGSTEAFF.

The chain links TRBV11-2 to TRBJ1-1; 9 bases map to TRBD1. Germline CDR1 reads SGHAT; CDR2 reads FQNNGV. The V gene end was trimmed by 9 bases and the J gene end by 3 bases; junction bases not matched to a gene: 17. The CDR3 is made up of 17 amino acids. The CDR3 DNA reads TGTGCCAGTATAAGCGGGGACAGGGTGTTTGTCGACACTGAAGCTTTCTTT. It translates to CASISGDRVFVDTEAFF.